The source of this T cell receptor (beta chain) is a study of control samples from healthy donors and cancer patients. Assay used: immunoSEQ multiplex PCR; TCRdb lists only in-frame clones, some missing. There are 95,000 to 120,000 clones in the sample; approximately 82% occur only once, and 6.5% lies in the top ten. Germline CDR1 is SEHNR and CDR2 is FQNEAQ (reference sequence). The CDR3 runs to 13 residues. Deletions cut 3 bases from V and 7 bases from J, with 7 bases between. Sequencing used blood. The TCR comes from a man aged 18 to 30 in good health. The V and J genes are TRBV7-9 and TRBJ1-6, with no clear D. CDR3 sequence (DNA): TGTGCCAGCAGCTTTCAGGAGAATTCACCCCTCCACTTT. This encodes CASSFQENSPLHF.